One and the same sample provided the 21 T cell receptor beta chains below, sequenced in a study of immune evolution from preneoplasia to lung adenocarcinoma. TCRdb's table, derived via immunoSEQ multiplex PCR, lists solely in-frame clones and lacks some. The sample lists about 15,000 clones, roughly four fifths occurring once. Input material: FFPE minimally invasive lung adenocarcinoma tissue. These receptors came from a person aged 55-80 years with lung adenocarcinoma.

V is TRBV10-1 and J is TRBJ1-2; D may be TRBD1 (6 bases). CDR1 and CDR2 from the germline V gene are WNHNN and SYGVQD (reference sequence). This CDR3 contains 14 residues. V lost 4 bases and J lost 4, with 13 bases in between. CDR3 bases: TGCGCCAGCAGTGGCGACAGGACCCGCTATGGCTACACCTTC. It yields the protein CASSGDRTRYGYTF.

In nucleotides, the CDR3 is TGTGCCTGGACCAGTCTCGCTGAAGCTTTCTTT. Translated: CAWTSLAEAFF. The chain links TRBV30 to TRBJ1-1; D remains unclear. V lost 4 bases and J lost 6, with 9 bases in between. The CDR3 loop spans 11 amino acids. CDR1 is GTSNPN, CDR2 SVGIG, per germline (reference sequence).

The chain is built from TRBV6-1 and TRBJ1-2; unclear D gene. V was clipped by 3 bases and J by 8 bases, with 10 bases between them. From germline, CDR1 is MNHNS and CDR2 SASEGT. The CDR3 length is 12 residues. In nucleotides, the CDR3 is TGTGCCAGCAGTGATTCCCGCCGCGGCTACACCTTC. Encoded protein: CASSDSRRGYTF.

V gene TRBV5-1 combines with J gene TRBJ1-1; D gene unclear. The germline V gene has CDR1 SGHRS and CDR2 YFSETQ. The V gene lost 6 bases and the J gene lost 0 bases, with 12 bases spanning the gap. The CDR3 spans 14 residues. The CDR3 here is CASKIQLMNTEAFF. The CDR3 DNA is TGCGCCAGCAAAATACAGCTTATGAACACTGAAGCTTTCTTT.

The rearrangement links TRBV28 to TRBJ1-2; 7 positions agree with TRBD1. The CDR3 has 15 amino acids. Germline lookup yields CDR1 MDHEN and CDR2 SYDVKM. Trimming cost V 6 bases and J 5 bases; bases outside gene matches: 12. CDR3: CASSPGQAILYGYTF. Here the CDR3 DNA reads TGTGCCAGCAGCCCAGGACAGGCTATCTTATATGGCTACACCTTC.

The chain joins TRBV6-6 to TRBJ2-7; D unresolved. Germline V lookup: CDR1 MNHNY, CDR2 SVGAGI (reference sequence). The ends were cut back, 6 bases at V and 2 bases at J, with 11 bases in the middle. The CDR3 is made up of 13 amino acids. CDR3 sequence reads: CASSRPDTYEQYF. Here the CDR3 DNA reads TGTGCCAGCAGCAGACCAGATACCTACGAGCAGTACTTC.

This chain connects TRBV5-6 to TRBJ1-5; 9 nucleotides align to TRBD1. CDR1 SGHDT and CDR2 YYEEEE come from the germline V gene. CDR3 length: 17 amino acids. The trim removed 3 bases at V and 2 bases at J, leaving 9 bases unmatched. The CDR3 sequence is CASSWTGTGFGNQPQHF. The CDR3 nucleotides read TGTGCCAGCAGCTGGACCGGGACAGGGTTTGGCAATCAGCCCCAGCATTTT.

The V and J genes are TRBV10-3 and TRBJ2-2, with D possibly being TRBD2 (5 bases). Germline values: CDR1 ENHRY, CDR2 SYGVKD. The CDR3 is made up of 14 amino acids. V was trimmed by 2 bases and J by 7 bases, leaving 11 bases between them. CDR3 region: CAISEAFEGGELFF. The DNA of the CDR3 is TGTGCCATCAGTGAGGCCTTTGAGGGCGGGGAGCTGTTTTTT.

The chain has TRBV5-4 and TRBJ1-1; no clear D gene. This CDR3 is 14 amino acids long. Germline CDR1 SGHNT, CDR2 YYREEE (reference sequence). V dropped 2 bases and J dropped 0 bases, with 8 bases sitting between them. CDR3 sequence: CASSFKDLNTEAFF. The CDR3 DNA follows: TGTGCCAGCAGCTTCAAGGATTTGAACACTGAAGCTTTCTTT.

Relative to its sample, this clone is medium-sized. CDR3 amino acids: CASSLSLGGDRGYEQFF. The DNA for the CDR3 is TGTGCCAGCAGCTTAAGTTTAGGGGGCGACAGGGGCTATGAGCAGTTCTTC. The chain uses TRBV7-8 and TRBJ2-1, with TRBD1 matching 8 bases. The J segment lost 8 bases and the V segment lost 2 bases, leaving 14 bases of the junction unmatched. CDR1 SGHVS and CDR2 FQNEAQ come from the germline V gene. The CDR3 is made up of 17 amino acids.

V is TRBV11-2 and J is TRBJ2-7; 9 nucleotides match TRBD2. Per germline, CDR1 SGHAT and CDR2 FQNNGV. The CDR3 runs 15 residues. The J segment lost 3 bases and the V segment lost 4 bases, leaving 7 bases of the junction unmatched. The CDR3 sequence: CASSSSGGGGYEQYF. CDR3 sequence (DNA): TGTGCCAGCAGCTCCTCCGGCGGGGGGGGCTACGAGCAGTACTTC.

The chain recombines TRBV6-6 with TRBJ2-7; weak D call: TRBD1 (5 bases). V lost 6 bases and J 5 bases, leaving 11 bases between the germline ends. Germline assignment: CDR1 MNHNY and CDR2 SVGAGI (reference sequence). The CDR3 is 12 residues long. The CDR3 coding sequence is TGTGCCAGCAGCCCTGACAGCGACGAGCAGTACTTC. This sequence encodes CASSPDSDEQYF.

J is TRBJ1-4 and V is TRBV6-6, with 9 bases fitting TRBD1. Looked up from germline, CDR1 is MNHNY and CDR2 is SVGAGI (reference sequence). J was trimmed by 15 bases and V by 6 bases; bases with no gene match: 14. The CDR3 extends over 14 amino acids. CDR3 in amino acids: CASSETGTGQKLFF. The CDR3, as DNA: TGTGCCAGCAGCGAGACCGGGACAGGGCAAAAGTTGTTTTTT.

This sequence joins TRBV28 and TRBJ1-2; possible D gene TRBD1, 5 bases. CDR3 length equals 12 residues. The V end was cut by 9 bases, the J end by 5 bases, with 13 bases between. CDR1 is MDHEN, CDR2 SYDVKM, per germline. CDR3 DNA: TGTGCCAGTAGGTACGAGGGGTATGGCTACACCTTC. The encoded protein is CASRYEGYGYTF.

The J gene is TRBJ1-4, the V gene TRBV5-4, with 7 bases that match TRBD1. The CDR3 extends over 14 amino acids. Per the germline V gene, CDR1 is SGHNT and CDR2 is YYREEE (reference sequence). The trim removed 4 bases at V and 2 bases at J, leaving 2 bases unmatched. CDR3 nucleotides: TGTGCCAGCAGCGAGGGGGCCACTAATGAAAAACTGTTTTTT. Residues: CASSEGATNEKLFF.

The V and J genes are TRBV2 and TRBJ2-1, with D hard to call. V was shortened by 7 bases and J by 2 bases, with 0 bases between the two germline ends. CDR1 and CDR2 from the germline V gene are SNHLY and FYNNEI. CDR3 size: 10 residues. CDR3 protein: CASTYNEQFF. The CDR3 DNA sequence: TGTGCCAGCACCTACAATGAGCAGTTCTTC.

This chain joins TRBV29-1 and TRBJ2-5; 7 bases are shared with TRBD2. The J segment lost 4 bases and the V segment lost 3 bases, leaving 2 bases of the junction unmatched. The germline V gene has CDR1 SQVTM and CDR2 ANQGSEA. The CDR3 extends over 12 amino acids. In DNA, the CDR3 is TGCAGCGTTGAGGGGGGGGGAGAGACCCAGTACTTC. The encoded protein is CSVEGGGETQYF. The complete variable domain, with remaining parts taken from reference TRBV29-1 and TRBJ2-5, reads SAVISQKPSRDICQRGTSLTIQCQVDSQVTMMFWYRQQPGQSLTLIATANQGSEATYESGFVIDKFPISRPNLTFSTLTVSNMSPEDSSIYLCSVEGGGETQYFGPGTRLLVL.

The chain joins TRBV4-3 to TRBJ2-2; 8 nucleotides agree with TRBD2. This CDR3 has 15 amino acids. The germline CDR1 and CDR2 sequences are LGHNA and YSLEER. Trimming removed 0 bases from V and 4 bases from J; junction bases left unmatched: 1. This CDR3 is CASSQEGTSTGELFF. Written as DNA, the CDR3 is TGCGCCAGCAGCCAAGAAGGGACTAGCACCGGGGAGCTGTTTTTT.

The rearrangement uses TRBV29-1 and TRBJ1-4; TRBD1 might be the D (6 bases). Trimming pared 0 bases from V and 7 bases from J, leaving 12 bases between. Germline V CDR1 and CDR2: SQVTM, ANQGSEA. The CDR3 runs to 14 residues. The DNA for the CDR3 is TGCAGCGTTGAAGAAGGACAGTGGGGTGAAAAACTGTTTTTT. Its translation is CSVEEGQWGEKLFF.

This chain connects TRBV28 to TRBJ1-6, with D perhaps TRBD1 (5 bases). Per the germline V gene, CDR1 is MDHEN and CDR2 is SYDVKM. V lost 1 base to trimming and J lost 10 bases, with 11 bases between them. The CDR3 sequence is 14 residues long. Here the CDR3 DNA reads TGTGCCAGCAGTTTATTACAGGCCAAATCACCCCTCCACTTT. Its protein product is CASSLLQAKSPLHF.

The V and J genes are TRBV18 and TRBJ1-4, with a weak D call TRBD1 (5 bases). Deletions cut 3 bases from V and 8 bases from J, with 10 bases between. CDR1 and CDR2 from the germline V gene are KGHSH and LQKENI. This CDR3 is 13 amino acids long. The CDR3, as DNA: TGTGCCAGCTCACCTGACAGTTCCGAAAAACTGTTTTTT. Translated: CASSPDSSEKLFF.